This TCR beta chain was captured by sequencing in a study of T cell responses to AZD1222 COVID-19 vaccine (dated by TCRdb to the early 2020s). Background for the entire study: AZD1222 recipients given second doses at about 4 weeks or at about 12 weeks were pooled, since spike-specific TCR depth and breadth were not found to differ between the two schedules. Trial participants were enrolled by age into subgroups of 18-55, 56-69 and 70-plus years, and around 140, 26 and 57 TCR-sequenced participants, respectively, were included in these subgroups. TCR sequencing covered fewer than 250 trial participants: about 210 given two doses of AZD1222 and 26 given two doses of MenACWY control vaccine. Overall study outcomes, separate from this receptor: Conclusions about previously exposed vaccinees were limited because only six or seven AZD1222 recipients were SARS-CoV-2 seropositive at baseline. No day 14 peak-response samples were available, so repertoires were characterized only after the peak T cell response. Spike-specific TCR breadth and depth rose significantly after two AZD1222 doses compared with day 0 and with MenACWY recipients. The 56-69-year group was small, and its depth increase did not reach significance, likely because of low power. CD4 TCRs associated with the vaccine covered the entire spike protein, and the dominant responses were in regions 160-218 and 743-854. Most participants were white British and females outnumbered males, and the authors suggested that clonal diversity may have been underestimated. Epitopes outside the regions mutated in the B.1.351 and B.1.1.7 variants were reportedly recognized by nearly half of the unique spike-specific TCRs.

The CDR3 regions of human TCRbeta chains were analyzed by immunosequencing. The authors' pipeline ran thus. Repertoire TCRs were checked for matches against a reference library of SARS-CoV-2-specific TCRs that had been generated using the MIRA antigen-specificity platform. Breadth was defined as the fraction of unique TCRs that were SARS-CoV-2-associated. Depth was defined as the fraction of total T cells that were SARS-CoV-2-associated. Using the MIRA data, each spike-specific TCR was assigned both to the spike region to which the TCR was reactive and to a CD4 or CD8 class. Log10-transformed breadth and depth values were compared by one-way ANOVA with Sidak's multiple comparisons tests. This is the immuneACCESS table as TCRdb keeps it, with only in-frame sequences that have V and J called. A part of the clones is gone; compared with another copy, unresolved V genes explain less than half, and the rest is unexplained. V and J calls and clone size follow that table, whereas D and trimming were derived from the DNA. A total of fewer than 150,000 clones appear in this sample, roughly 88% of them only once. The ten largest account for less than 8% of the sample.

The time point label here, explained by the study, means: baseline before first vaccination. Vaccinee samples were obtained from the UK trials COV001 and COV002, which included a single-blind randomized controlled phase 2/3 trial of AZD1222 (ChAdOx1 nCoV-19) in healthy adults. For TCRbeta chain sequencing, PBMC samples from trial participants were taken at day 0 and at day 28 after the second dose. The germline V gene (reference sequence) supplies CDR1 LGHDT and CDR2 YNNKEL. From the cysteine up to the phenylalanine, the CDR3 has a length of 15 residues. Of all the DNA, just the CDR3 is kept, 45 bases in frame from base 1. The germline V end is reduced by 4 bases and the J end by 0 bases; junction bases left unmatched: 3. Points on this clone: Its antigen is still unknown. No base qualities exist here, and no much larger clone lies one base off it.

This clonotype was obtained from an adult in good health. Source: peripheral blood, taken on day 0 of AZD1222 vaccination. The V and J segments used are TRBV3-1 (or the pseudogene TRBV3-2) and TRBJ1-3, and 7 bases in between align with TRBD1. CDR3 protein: CASSPGTDSGNTIYF. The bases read TGTGCCAGCAGCCCCGGGACAGACTCTGGAAACACCATATATTTT.